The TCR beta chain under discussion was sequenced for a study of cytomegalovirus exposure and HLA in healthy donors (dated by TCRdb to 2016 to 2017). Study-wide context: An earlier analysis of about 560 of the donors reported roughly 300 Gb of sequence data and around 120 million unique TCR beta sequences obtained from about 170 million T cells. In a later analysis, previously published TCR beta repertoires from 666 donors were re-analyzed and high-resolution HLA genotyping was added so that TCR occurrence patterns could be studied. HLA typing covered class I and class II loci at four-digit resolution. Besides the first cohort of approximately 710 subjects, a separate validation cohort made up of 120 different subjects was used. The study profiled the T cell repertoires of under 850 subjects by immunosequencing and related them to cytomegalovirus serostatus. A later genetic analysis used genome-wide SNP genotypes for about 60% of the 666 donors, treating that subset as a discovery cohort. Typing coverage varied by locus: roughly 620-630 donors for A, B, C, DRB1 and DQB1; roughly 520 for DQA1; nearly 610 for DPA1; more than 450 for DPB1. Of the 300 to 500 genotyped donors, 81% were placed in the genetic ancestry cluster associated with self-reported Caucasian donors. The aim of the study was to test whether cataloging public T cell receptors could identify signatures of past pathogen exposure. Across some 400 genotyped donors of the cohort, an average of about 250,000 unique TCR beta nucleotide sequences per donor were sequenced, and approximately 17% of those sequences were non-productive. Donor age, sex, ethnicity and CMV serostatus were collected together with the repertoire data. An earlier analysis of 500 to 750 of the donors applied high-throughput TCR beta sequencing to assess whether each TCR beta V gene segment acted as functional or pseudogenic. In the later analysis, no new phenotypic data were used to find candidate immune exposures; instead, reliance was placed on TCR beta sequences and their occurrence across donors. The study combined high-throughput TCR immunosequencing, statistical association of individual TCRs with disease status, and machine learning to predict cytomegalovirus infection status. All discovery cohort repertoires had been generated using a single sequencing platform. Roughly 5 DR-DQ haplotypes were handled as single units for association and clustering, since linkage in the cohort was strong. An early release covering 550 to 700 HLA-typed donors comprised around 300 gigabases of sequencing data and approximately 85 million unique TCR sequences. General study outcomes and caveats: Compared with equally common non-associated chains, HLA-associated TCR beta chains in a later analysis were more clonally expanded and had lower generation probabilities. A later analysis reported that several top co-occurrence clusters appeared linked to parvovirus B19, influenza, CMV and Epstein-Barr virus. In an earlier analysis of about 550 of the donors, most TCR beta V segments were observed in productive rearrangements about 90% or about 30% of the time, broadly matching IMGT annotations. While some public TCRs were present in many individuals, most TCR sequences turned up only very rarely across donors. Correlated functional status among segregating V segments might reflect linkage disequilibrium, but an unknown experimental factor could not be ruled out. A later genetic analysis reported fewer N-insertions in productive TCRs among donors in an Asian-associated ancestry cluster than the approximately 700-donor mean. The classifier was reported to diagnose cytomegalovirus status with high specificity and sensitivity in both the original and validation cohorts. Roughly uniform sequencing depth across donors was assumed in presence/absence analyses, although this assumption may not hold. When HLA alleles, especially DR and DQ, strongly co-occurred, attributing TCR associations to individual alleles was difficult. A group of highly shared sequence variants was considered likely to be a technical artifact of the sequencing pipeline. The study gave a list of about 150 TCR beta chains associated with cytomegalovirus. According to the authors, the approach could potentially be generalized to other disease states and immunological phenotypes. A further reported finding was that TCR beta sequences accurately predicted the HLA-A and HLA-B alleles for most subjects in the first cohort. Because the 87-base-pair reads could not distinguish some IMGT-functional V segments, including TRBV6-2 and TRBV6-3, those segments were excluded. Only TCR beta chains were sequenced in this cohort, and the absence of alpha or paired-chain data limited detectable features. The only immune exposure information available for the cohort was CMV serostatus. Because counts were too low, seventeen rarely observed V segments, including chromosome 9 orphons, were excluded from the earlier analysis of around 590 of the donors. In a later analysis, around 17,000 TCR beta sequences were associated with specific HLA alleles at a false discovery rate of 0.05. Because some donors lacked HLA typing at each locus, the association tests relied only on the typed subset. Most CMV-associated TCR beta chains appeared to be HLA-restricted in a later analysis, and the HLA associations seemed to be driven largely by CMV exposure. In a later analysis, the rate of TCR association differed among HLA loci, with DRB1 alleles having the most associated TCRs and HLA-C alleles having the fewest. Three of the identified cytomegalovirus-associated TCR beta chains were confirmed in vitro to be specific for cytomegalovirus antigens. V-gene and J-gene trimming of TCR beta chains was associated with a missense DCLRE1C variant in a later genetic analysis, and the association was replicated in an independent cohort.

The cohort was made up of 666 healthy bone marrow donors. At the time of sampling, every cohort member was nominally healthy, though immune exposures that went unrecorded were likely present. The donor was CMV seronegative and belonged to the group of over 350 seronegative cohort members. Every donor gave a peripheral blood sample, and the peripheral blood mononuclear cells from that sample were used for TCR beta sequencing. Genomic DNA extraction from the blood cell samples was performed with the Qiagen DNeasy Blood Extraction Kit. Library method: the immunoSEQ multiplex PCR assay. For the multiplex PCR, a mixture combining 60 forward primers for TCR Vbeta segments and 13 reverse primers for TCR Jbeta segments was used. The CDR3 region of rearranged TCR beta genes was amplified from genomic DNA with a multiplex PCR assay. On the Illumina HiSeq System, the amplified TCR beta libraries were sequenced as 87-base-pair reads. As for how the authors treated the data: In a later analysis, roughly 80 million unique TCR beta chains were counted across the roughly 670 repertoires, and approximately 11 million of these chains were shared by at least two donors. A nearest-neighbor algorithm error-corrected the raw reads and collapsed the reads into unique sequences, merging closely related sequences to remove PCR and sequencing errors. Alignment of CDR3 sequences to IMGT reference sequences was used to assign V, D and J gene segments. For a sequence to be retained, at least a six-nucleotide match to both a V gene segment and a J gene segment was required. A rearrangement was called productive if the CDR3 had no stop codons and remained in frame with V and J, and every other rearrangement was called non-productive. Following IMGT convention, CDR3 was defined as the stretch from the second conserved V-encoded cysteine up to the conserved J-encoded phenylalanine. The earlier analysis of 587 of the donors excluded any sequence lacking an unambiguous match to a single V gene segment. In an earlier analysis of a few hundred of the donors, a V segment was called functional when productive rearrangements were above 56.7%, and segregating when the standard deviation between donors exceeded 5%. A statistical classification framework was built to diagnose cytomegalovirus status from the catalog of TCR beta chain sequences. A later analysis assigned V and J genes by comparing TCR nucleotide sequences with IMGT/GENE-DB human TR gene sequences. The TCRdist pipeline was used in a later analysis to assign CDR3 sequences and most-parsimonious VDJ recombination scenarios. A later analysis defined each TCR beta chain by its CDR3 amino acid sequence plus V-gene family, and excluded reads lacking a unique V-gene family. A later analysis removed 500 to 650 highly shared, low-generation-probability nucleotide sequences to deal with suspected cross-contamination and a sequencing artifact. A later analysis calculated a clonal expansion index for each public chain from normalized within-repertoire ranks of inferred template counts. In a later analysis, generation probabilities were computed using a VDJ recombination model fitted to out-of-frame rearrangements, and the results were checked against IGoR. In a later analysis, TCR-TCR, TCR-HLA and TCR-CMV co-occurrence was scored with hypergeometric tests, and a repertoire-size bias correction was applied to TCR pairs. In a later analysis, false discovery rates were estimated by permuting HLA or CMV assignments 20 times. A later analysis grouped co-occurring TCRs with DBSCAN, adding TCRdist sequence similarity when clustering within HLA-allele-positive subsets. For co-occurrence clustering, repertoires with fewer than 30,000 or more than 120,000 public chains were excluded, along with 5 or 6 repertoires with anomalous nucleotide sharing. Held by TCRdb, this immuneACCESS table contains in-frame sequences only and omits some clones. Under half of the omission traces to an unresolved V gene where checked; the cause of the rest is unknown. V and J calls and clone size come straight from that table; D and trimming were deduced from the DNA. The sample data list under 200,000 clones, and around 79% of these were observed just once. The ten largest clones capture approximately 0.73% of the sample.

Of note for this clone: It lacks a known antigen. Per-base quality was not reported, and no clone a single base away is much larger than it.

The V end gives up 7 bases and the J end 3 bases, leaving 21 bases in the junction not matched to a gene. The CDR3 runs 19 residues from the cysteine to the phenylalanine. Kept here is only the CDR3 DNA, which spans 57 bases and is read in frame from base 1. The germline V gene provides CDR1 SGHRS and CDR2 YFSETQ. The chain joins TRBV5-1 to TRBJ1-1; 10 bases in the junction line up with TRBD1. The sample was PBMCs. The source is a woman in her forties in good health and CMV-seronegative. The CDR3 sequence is CASAPSGKRGGTGDTEAFF. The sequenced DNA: TGCGCCAGCGCCCCCTCCGGAAAAAGGGGGGGGACAGGGGACACTGAAGCTTTCTTT.